A single sample gave rise to the 2 T cell receptor beta chains below, sequenced in a study of blood T cell repertoires in COVID-19. Here immunoSEQ multiplex PCR was the method, and the copy in TCRdb shows in-frame clones only, minus some. The table includes approximately 130,000 clones, 83% detected once. The material sequenced was peripheral blood. The receptor source for this set is a man older than 75 with active or convalescent COVID-19.

V and J are TRBV12-3 or TRBV12-4 and TRBJ1-2; perhaps TRBD1 as D (5 bases). V lost 9 bases and J 2 bases, leaving 13 bases between the germline ends. The CDR3 loop spans 13 amino acids. The CDR3 region has the DNA TGTGCCAGTTCGGGGGTGGCCAACTATGGCTACACCTTC. This encodes CASSGVANYGYTF.

CDR3: CATSRDRGDTIYF. The CDR3 DNA follows: TGTGCCACCAGCAGGGACAGGGGGGACACCATATATTTT. The chain has TRBV15 and TRBJ1-3, with 10 bases fitting TRBD1. Germline CDR1 LNHNV, CDR2 YYDKDF (reference sequence). Trimming at V came to 3 bases and at J to 8 bases, leaving 1 base not matched to a gene. The CDR3 length is 13 residues.